The 30 T cell receptor beta chains below were found in one sample sequenced in a study of cytomegalovirus exposure and HLA in healthy donors. The PCR employed 60 Vbeta primers together with 13 Jbeta primers. Method: immunoSEQ multiplex PCR; TCRdb's copy keeps in-frame clones and lacks some. The table lists about 89,000 clones, 85% of them singletons, with about 7% in the top ten. The sequencing input was PBMCs. The receptors stem from a man between 40 and 49 years old in good health and CMV-seropositive.

The V and J genes are TRBV7-9 and TRBJ2-3, with 9 bases identical to TRBD2. The CDR3 is made up of 15 amino acids. Per the germline V gene, CDR1 is SEHNR and CDR2 is FQNEAQ (reference sequence). V dropped 1 base and J dropped 4; count of bases not matched to a gene: 3. The CDR3 nucleotides read TGTGCCAGCAGCTTAGACCTAGCGGGACCAGATACGCAGTATTTT. This encodes CASSLDLAGPDTQYF.

The rearrangement uses TRBV29-1 and TRBJ2-1, with 7 bases that match TRBD1. CDR3 length equals 13 residues. Trimming at V came to 6 bases and at J to 4 bases, leaving 6 bases not matched to a gene. Per the germline V gene, CDR1 is SQVTM and CDR2 is ANQGSEA. CDR3 sequence: CSVRQGLYNEQFF. DNA of the CDR3: TGCAGCGTAAGACAGGGTCTTTACAATGAGCAGTTCTTC.

The CDR3 DNA follows: TGTGCCTGGAGTGTATATGACAGGGCAGGAAACACCATATATTTT. As protein: CAWSVYDRAGNTIYF. The chain combines TRBV30 with TRBJ1-3; 7 bases match TRBD1. Germline assignment: CDR1 GTSNPN and CDR2 SVGIG (reference sequence). The CDR3 runs to 15 residues. Trimming took 0 bases from V and 4 from J; bases not matched to a gene: 6. Variable domain in full (rest from reference TRBV30 and TRBJ1-3): SQTIHQWPATLVQPVGSPLSLECTVEGTSNPNLYWYRQAAGRGLQLLFYSVGIGQISSEVPQNLSASRPQDRQFILSSKKLLLSDSGFYLCAWSVYDRAGNTIYFGEGSWLTVV.

This chain links TRBV7-9 with TRBJ1-2, with D tentatively TRBD1 (6 bases). Germline V gene lookup returns CDR1 SEHNR and CDR2 FQNEAQ (reference sequence). The CDR3 sequence is 13 residues long. The V end was cut by 0 bases, the J end by 7 bases, with 9 bases between. The CDR3 bases are TGTGCCAGCAGCTTAGCACAGGGCTCTGGCTACACCTTC. Its protein is CASSLAQGSGYTF. Filled out from reference TRBV7-9 and TRBJ1-2, the complete variable domain reads DTGVSQNPRHKITKRGQNVTFRCDPISEHNRLYWYRQTLGQGPEFLTYFQNEAQLEKSRLLSDRFSAERPKGSFSTLEIQRTEQGDSAMYLCASSLAQGSGYTFGSGTRLTVV.

DNA for the CDR3: TGCGCCAGCAGCCCAGACATAACAGCCAAAAACATTCAGTACTTC. Translation: CASSPDITAKNIQYF. This chain uses TRBV5-1 with TRBJ2-4; D is unclear. Germline V CDR1 and CDR2: SGHRS, YFSETQ. V shed 4 bases and J shed 0 bases, with 11 bases lying between them. This CDR3 has 15 amino acids. Drawing the rest from reference TRBV5-1 and TRBJ2-4, the complete variable domain is KAGVTQTPRYLIKTRGQQVTLSCSPISGHRSVSWYQQTPGQGLQFLFEYFSETQRNKGNFPGRFSGRQFSNSRSEMNVSTLELGDSALYLCASSPDITAKNIQYFGAGTRLSVL.

The gene calls are TRBV7-3 and TRBJ2-1, with 7 bases that match TRBD2. Unmatched junction bases numbered 4, after V lost 1 base and J lost 1 base. The V gene's germline CDR1 is SGHTA and CDR2 FQGTGA. The CDR3 has 16 residues. For the CDR3, the DNA is TGTGCCAGCAGCTTAAAGGTGGGGGGGTCCTACAATGAGCAGTTCTTC. Protein: CASSLKVGGSYNEQFF.

This clone was observed a few times. J is TRBJ2-1 and V is TRBV27; 16 bases match TRBD2. Germline V lookup: CDR1 MNHEY, CDR2 SMNVEV (reference sequence). The CDR3 totals 18 residues. The junction had 9 bases not matched to a gene; V was cut back by 5 bases and J by 5 bases. CDR3 sequence (DNA): TGTGCCAGCAGTAACTCCGGGACTAGCGGGAGGGGAAACAATGAGCAGTTCTTC. It encodes CASSNSGTSGRGNNEQFF.

V and J are TRBV5-1 and TRBJ2-7; no clear D gene. V lost 1 base to trimming and J lost 5 bases, with 13 bases between them. CDR1 is SGHRS, CDR2 YFSETQ, per germline. CDR3 length: 14 residues. The CDR3 bases are TGCGCCAGCAGCTTGCGGTTAGCTTCCCACGAGCAGTACTTC. It encodes CASSLRLASHEQYF.

The rearrangement uses TRBV28 and TRBJ2-1; possible D gene TRBD1, 6 bases. The CDR3 is 17 residues long. V lost 3 bases, J lost 2 bases, and 17 bases lay in between. CDR1 is MDHEN, CDR2 SYDVKM, per germline. CDR3 loop: CASSFPPGQIAYNEQFF. The CDR3 bases are TGTGCCAGCAGTTTCCCTCCAGGACAGATCGCCTACAATGAGCAGTTCTTC.

This chain's CDR3 is CASSLVGLAGGLNEQFF. The CDR3 DNA is TGTGCCAGCAGCTTAGTTGGACTAGCGGGGGGGCTCAATGAGCAGTTCTTC. The rearrangement joins TRBV7-2 to TRBJ2-1; TRBD2 matches at 15 bases. The CDR3 totals 17 residues. With V trimmed by 1 base and J by 6 bases, 4 bases remained unmatched. In germline, CDR1 is SGHTA, CDR2 FQGNSA.

V and J are TRBV18 and TRBJ2-5; 8 nucleotides agree with TRBD1. The CDR3 has 13 amino acids. Germline loops: CDR1 KGHSH, CDR2 LQKENI. J lost 7 bases, V lost 6 bases, and 7 bases had no gene match. The CDR3 DNA is TGTGCCAGCTCGCCCGACAGGGGTAGGACCCAGTACTTC. The encoded protein is CASSPDRGRTQYF.

The chain recombines TRBV6-5 with TRBJ2-7; 8 bases map to TRBD1. J was trimmed by 3 bases and V by 6 bases; bases with no gene match: 10. CDR1 is MNHEY and CDR2 is SVGAGI in the germline V gene. This CDR3 has 15 residues. The CDR3 protein is CASSWQSGTGYEQYF. CDR3 in DNA: TGTGCCAGCAGCTGGCAGTCCGGGACAGGCTACGAGCAGTACTTC.

The V and J genes are TRBV5-1 and TRBJ2-7; no clear D. V lost 0 bases, J lost 7 bases, and 14 bases lay in between. Germline CDR1 and CDR2: SGHRS and YFSETQ. The CDR3 extends over 14 amino acids. CDR3 amino acids: CASSLGRASGEQYF. In DNA form, the CDR3 reads TGCGCCAGCAGCTTGGGGCGAGCGTCTGGAGAGCAGTACTTC.

As regards this clone: Relative to the germline gene, one junction end is altered; a read error may explain this. The CDR3 loop reads CASSLTGTGPKDF. The CDR3 bases are TGTGCCAGCAGCTTAACAGGGACAGGGCCTAAGGACTTC. The chain joins TRBV7-3 to TRBJ2-4, with TRBD1 identical over 9 bases. The germline V gene encodes CDR1 SGHTA and CDR2 FQGTGA. The CDR3 sequence is 13 residues long.

The chain carries TRBV11-3 and TRBJ2-7; 9 positions agree with TRBD1. V was clipped by 5 bases and J by 0 bases; unmatched bases: 5. The CDR3 contains 15 residues. From germline, CDR1 is SGHNT and CDR2 YENEEA. The CDR3 DNA is TGTGCCAGCAGCCCCGGGACAGGGAACTCCTACGAGCAGTACTTC. It specifies CASSPGTGNSYEQYF.

The J gene is TRBJ1-1, the V gene TRBV28, with no clear D. Germline CDR1 MDHEN, CDR2 SYDVKM. V was cut by 4 bases and J by 4 bases, with 16 bases left in between. The length of the CDR3 is 15 residues. The DNA for the CDR3 is TGTGCCAGCAGTTCCCCTCATCTATTCGGCACTGAAGCTTTCTTT. Translation gives CASSSPHLFGTEAFF.

The chain is built from TRBV6-5 and TRBJ1-3; TRBD1 matches 9 bases. CDR1 and CDR2 from the germline V gene are MNHEY and SVGAGI. Trimming took 6 bases from V and 6 from J; bases not matched to a gene: 9. This CDR3 comprises 15 residues. CDR3 residues: CASSQDRGLPNTIYF. As DNA, the CDR3 is TGTGCCAGCAGCCAGGACAGGGGTCTTCCAAACACCATATATTTT.

The chain has TRBV5-4 and TRBJ1-1; TRBD1 matches at 9 bases. The CDR3 runs 15 residues. Germline loops: CDR1 SGHNT, CDR2 YYREEE (reference sequence). Unmatched junction bases numbered 9, after V lost 2 bases and J lost 7 bases. The CDR3 DNA follows: TGTGCCAGCAGCTTCCGACGGGACAGGGTCCGTGAAGCTTTCTTT. This codes for CASSFRRDRVREAFF.

This clone has just one count. The chain couples TRBV28 to TRBJ1-2; 7 bases are a match to TRBD1. The J segment lost 8 bases and the V segment lost 7 bases, leaving 13 bases of the junction unmatched. The germline gives CDR1 MDHEN, CDR2 SYDVKM. This CDR3 spans 14 amino acids. This CDR3 reads CASTRYRTGAGYTF. In DNA form, the CDR3 reads TGTGCCAGCACTCGCTACCGGACAGGCGCCGGCTACACCTTC.

The rearrangement uses TRBV5-1 and TRBJ2-7; D remains unclear. V lost 3 bases to trimming and J lost 11 bases, with 9 bases between them. Germline V gene sequence: CDR1 SGHRS, CDR2 YFSETQ. The CDR3 is made up of 10 amino acids. CDR3 DNA: TGCGCCAGCAGCTCGGTTGCAAAGTACTTC. It codes for CASSSVAKYF.

V usage is TRBV5-6 and J usage is TRBJ1-4; tentative D call: TRBD1 (6 bases). Per germline, CDR1 SGHDT and CDR2 YYEEEE. This CDR3 is built from 13 residues. V lost 1 base and J 5 bases, leaving 6 bases between the germline ends. CDR3 nucleotides: TGTGCCAGCAGCTTGAGGGGGAATGAAAAACTGTTTTTT. Residues: CASSLRGNEKLFF.

V and J are TRBV5-6 and TRBJ2-5, with 8 bases that match TRBD2. There are 16 residues in the CDR3. Germline V gene data show CDR1 as SGHDT and CDR2 as YYEEEE. V trimming: 4 bases; J trimming: 1 base; junction bases outside the gene matches: 9. The CDR3 sequence is CASSLSASGPQETQYF. CDR3 DNA sequence: TGTGCCAGCAGCCTCTCGGCTAGCGGGCCCCAAGAGACCCAGTACTTC.

The gene calls are TRBV5-1 and TRBJ2-5; 9 bases map to TRBD1. The ends lost 4 bases at V and 1 base at J; junction bases unmatched: 5. Germline CDR1 reads SGHRS; CDR2 reads YFSETQ. The CDR3 has 15 amino acids. The chain's CDR3 is CASSRRDRVQETQYF. CDR3 nucleotide sequence: TGCGCCAGCAGCCGCCGGGACAGGGTCCAAGAGACCCAGTACTTC. The full variable domain, completed using reference TRBV5-1 and TRBJ2-5, is KAGVTQTPRYLIKTRGQQVTLSCSPISGHRSVSWYQQTPGQGLQFLFEYFSETQRNKGNFPGRFSGRQFSNSRSEMNVSTLELGDSALYLCASSRRDRVQETQYFGPGTRLLVL.

The chain employs TRBV7-8 and TRBJ2-7; 14 bases agree with TRBD2. This CDR3 has 17 residues. V lost 6 bases to trimming and J lost 2 bases; unmatched junction nucleotides: 9. Germline CDR1 and CDR2: SGHVS and FQNEAQ. The DNA for the CDR3 is TGTGCCAGCAGGCGGACTAGCGGGAGGAGGGGAACCTACGAGCAGTACTTC. Its protein product is CASRRTSGRRGTYEQYF.

The chain links TRBV29-1 to TRBJ1-1, with 9 bases lining up with TRBD1. CDR3 size: 13 residues. V shed 6 bases and J 4 bases; nucleotides not matched to a gene: 6. Germline CDR1 is SQVTM and CDR2 is ANQGSEA. The CDR3 nucleotides are TGCAGCGTCCTACAGGGGGCTATCACTGAAGCTTTCTTT. Translated, it gives CSVLQGAITEAFF.

For this clone: A junction end diverges from the germline sequence, so it may reflect a read error. V is TRBV5-1 and J is TRBJ2-3; TRBD2 matches at 7 bases. Germline V gene data show CDR1 as SGHRS and CDR2 as YFSETQ. The CDR3 totals 17 residues. CDR3 sequence reads: CVSSLGGRGNVFDTQYF. CDR3 nucleotide sequence: TGCGTCAGCAGCTTGGGCGGGCGGGGGAACGTATTCGATACGCAGTATTTT.

The gene calls are TRBV7-2 and TRBJ2-1; D perhaps matches TRBD2 (5 bases). Deletions cut 4 bases from V and 9 bases from J, with 10 bases between. CDR1 SGHTA and CDR2 FQGNSA come from the germline V gene. The CDR3 loop spans 12 amino acids. In DNA, the CDR3 is TGTGCCAGCAGCTGGACTCCAGTTGAGCAGTTCTTC. Its protein product is CASSWTPVEQFF.

This clone has only one observation. V and J are TRBV11-2 and TRBJ2-7; D is uncertain. The V gene's germline CDR1 is SGHAT and CDR2 FQNNGV. The CDR3 totals 12 residues. Trimming removed 3 bases at V and 3 bases at J, with 6 bases between. This CDR3 is CASSFYGYEQYF. Here the CDR3 DNA reads TGTGCCAGCAGCTTCTACGGCTACGAGCAGTACTTC. Drawing the rest from reference TRBV11-2 and TRBJ2-7, the complete variable domain is EAGVAQSPRYKIIEKRQSVAFWCNPISGHATLYWYQQILGQGPKLLIQFQNNGVVDDSQLPKDRFSAERLKGVDSTLKIQPAKLEDSAVYLCASSFYGYEQYFGPGTRLTVT.

This clone was detected a few times. This chain connects TRBV7-2 to TRBJ1-4, with D possibly TRBD1 on 5 matching bases. With 5 bases removed from V and 7 bases from J, the gap between germline ends came to 11 bases. In germline, CDR1 is SGHTA, CDR2 FQGNSA. The CDR3 sequence is 13 residues long. CDR3 amino acids: CASSARTLEKLFF. Here the CDR3 DNA reads TGTGCCAGCAGCGCGAGGACACTTGAAAAACTGTTTTTT.

This sequence joins TRBV5-4 and TRBJ2-7; TRBD1 aligns across 8 bases. Trimming took 1 base from V and 4 from J; bases not matched to a gene: 4. The CDR3 has 14 residues. Germline CDR1 is SGHNT and CDR2 is YYREEE (reference sequence). The CDR3 loop reads CASSLQGASYEQYF. CDR3 sequence (DNA): TGTGCCAGCAGCTTGCAGGGGGCTTCATACGAGCAGTACTTC.